This T cell receptor (beta chain) was documented in a study of technical replicates of blood from a handful of donors. The CDR3 runs to 14 residues. Germline V CDR1 and CDR2: SNHLY, FYNNEI. V lost 6 bases to trimming and J lost 2 bases, with 10 bases between them. The table came from immunoSEQ multiplex PCR; TCRdb's copy has only in-frame clones and leaves some out. The sample has fewer than 70,000 clones; more than 70% are singletons. Material for sequencing was PBMCs. The chain uses TRBV2 and TRBJ2-2; D might be TRBD1 (7 bases). The receptor was derived from a human donor in good health. Some clones in this sample may be carry-over from other donors' samples. CDR3 in DNA: TGTGCCAGCAGGCGGGACAGTAACACCGGGGAGCTGTTTTTT. It specifies CASRRDSNTGELFF. Together with reference TRBV2 and TRBJ2-2, the CDR3 gives the full variable domain: EPEVTQTPSHQVTQMGQEVILRCVPISNHLYFYWYRQILGQKVEFLVSFYNNEISEKSEIFDDQFSVERPDGSNFTLKIRSTKLEDSAMYFCASRRDSNTGELFFGEGSRLTVL.